This T cell receptor beta chain is drawn from a study of T cell responses to AZD1222 COVID-19 vaccine. The CDR3 is 15 amino acids. Per the germline V gene, CDR1 is MDHEN and CDR2 is SYDVKM. V was pared by 5 bases and J by 0 bases, with 11 bases between. TCRdb's copy holds only in-frame clones and misses some; the assay was immunoSEQ multiplex PCR. The sample records 70,000 to 85,000 clones, just over 85% being singletons. The receptor comes from an adult in good health. The material was peripheral blood, obtained on day 0 of AZD1222 vaccination. This chain links TRBV28 with TRBJ1-3, with D perhaps matching TRBD1 (5 bases). CDR3 sequence reads: CASSEGVLSGNTIYF. The CDR3 nucleotides read TGTGCCAGCAGTGAAGGGGTTCTCTCTGGAAACACCATATATTTT.